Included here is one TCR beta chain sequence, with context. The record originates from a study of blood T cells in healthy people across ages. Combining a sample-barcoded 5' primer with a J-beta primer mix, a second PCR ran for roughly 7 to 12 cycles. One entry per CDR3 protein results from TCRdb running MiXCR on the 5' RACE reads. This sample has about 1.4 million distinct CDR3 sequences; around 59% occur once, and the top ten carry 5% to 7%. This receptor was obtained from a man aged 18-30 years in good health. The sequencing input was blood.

In DNA form, the CDR3 reads TGTGCCAGCAGTGTAGGGGATCAGAATGAGCAGTACTTC. Residues: CASSVGDQNEQYF. The rearrangement joins TRBV6-4 to TRBJ2-5; the D gene is possibly TRBD1 (5 bases). V gave up 4 bases and J gave up 11 bases, with 17 bases separating them. The CDR3 covers 13 residues. CDR1 MRHNA and CDR2 SNTAGT come from the germline V gene.